This T cell receptor (beta chain) stems from a study of control samples from healthy donors and cancer patients (dated by TCRdb to the early 2020s). With respect to this clone: Its antigen is currently not known. No quality values exist for individual bases; no much larger clone is one base distant.

V loses 4 bases of germline sequence and J loses 1 base, and the interval between the two ends is 13 bases. The germline V gene supplies CDR1 SGHVS and CDR2 FNYEAQ. The CDR3 spans 15 residues, from the cysteine through the phenylalanine. Left in the record is the CDR3 DNA by itself, 45 bases read in frame from the first base. The library was prepared using the immunoSEQ multiplex PCR assay. TCRdb's version of the immuneACCESS table is confined to in-frame rearrangements and falls short of the full clone set. An unresolved V gene accounts for under half of the shortfall where checked; the remainder is of unknown origin. In all, the sample holds around 170,000 clones, and 70% to 90% of those were seen once. The ten most abundant clones make up roughly 5.3% of the sample.

Recombination joined TRBV7-6 with TRBJ2-5; the D match is possibly TRBD1 or TRBD2, with 6 bases aligned in each. This receptor was identified in a woman in her thirties in good health. Input material: blood. The nucleotides read TGTGCCAGCAGCTGGGGGGACATAGCCCAAGAGACCCAGTACTTC. Its coded protein is CASSWGDIAQETQYF.